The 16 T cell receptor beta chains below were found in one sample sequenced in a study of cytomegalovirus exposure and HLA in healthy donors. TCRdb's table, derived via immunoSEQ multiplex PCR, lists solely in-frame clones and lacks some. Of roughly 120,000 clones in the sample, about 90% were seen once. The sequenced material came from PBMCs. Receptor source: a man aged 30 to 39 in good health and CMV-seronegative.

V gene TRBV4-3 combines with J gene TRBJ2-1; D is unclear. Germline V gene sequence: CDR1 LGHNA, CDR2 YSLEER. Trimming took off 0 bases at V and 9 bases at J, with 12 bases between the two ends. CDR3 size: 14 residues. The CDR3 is CASSQEYSLGEQFF. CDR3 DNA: TGCGCCAGCAGCCAAGAATACAGCCTGGGTGAGCAGTTCTTC.

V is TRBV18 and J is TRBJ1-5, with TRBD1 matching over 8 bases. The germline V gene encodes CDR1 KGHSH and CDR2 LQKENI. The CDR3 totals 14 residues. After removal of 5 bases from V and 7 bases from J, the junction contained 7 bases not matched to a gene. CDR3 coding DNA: TGTGCCAGCTCAAAGGACAGGGAAGGACAGCCCCAGCATTTT. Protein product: CASSKDREGQPQHF.

The CDR3 sequence is CASSPEMDSTYEQYF. In nucleotides, the CDR3 is TGTGCCAGCTCACCAGAGATGGACAGTACCTACGAGCAGTACTTC. This sequence joins TRBV18 and TRBJ2-7, with D tentatively TRBD1 (6 bases). Germline V CDR1 and CDR2: KGHSH, LQKENI. V was clipped by 2 bases and J by 2 bases, with 13 bases between them. This CDR3 is 15 amino acids long.

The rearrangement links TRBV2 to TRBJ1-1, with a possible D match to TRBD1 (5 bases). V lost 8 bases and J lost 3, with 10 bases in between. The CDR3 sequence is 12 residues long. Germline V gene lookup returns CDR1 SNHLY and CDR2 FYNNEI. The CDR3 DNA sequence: TGTGCCAGCGGGGGGGAATACACTGAAGCTTTCTTT. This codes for CASGGEYTEAFF.

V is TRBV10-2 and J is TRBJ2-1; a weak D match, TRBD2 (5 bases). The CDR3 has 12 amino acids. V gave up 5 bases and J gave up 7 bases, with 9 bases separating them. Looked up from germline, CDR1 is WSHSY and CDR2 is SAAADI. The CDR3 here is CASSFRGNEQFF. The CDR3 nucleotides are TGCGCCAGCAGTTTTCGAGGGAATGAGCAGTTCTTC.

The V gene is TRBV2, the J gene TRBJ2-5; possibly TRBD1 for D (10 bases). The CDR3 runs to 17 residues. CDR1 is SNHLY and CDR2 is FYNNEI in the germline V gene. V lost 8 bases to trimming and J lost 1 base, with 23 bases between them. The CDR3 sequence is CASGGQGSSGAQETQYF. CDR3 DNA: TGTGCCAGCGGGGGACAGGGGTCTAGCGGGGCCCAAGAGACCCAGTACTTC.

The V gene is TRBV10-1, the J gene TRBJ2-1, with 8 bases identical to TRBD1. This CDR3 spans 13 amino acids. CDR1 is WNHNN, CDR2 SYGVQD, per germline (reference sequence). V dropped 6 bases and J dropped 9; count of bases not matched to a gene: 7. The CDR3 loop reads CASRDLDRGEQFF. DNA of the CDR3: TGCGCCAGCAGGGACCTCGACAGGGGTGAGCAGTTCTTC.

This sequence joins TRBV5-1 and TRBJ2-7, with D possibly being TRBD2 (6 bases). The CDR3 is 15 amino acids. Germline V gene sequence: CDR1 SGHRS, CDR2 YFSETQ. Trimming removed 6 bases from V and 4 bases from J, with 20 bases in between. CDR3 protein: CASMRTLRGGYEQYF. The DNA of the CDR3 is TGCGCCAGCATGCGGACGCTGCGGGGCGGGTACGAGCAGTACTTC.

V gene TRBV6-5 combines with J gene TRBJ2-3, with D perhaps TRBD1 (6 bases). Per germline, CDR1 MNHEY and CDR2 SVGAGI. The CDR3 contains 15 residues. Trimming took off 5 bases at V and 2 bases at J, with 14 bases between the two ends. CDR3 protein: CASSPGQEHTDTQYF. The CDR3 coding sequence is TGTGCCAGCAGTCCGGGACAAGAACACACAGATACGCAGTATTTT.

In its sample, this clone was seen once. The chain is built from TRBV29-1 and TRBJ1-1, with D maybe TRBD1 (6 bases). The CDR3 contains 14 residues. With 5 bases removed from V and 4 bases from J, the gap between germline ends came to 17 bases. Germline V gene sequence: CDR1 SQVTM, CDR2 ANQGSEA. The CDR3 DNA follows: TGCAGCGTTTTTAAGGGGGAGTTGTCCACTGAAGCTTTCTTT. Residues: CSVFKGELSTEAFF.

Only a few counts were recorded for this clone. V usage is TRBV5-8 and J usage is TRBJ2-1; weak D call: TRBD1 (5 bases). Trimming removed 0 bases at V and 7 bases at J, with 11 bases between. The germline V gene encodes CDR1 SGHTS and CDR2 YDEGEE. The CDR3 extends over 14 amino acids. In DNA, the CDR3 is TGTGCCAGCAGCTTGGCAGGGCTGCAGAATGAGCAGTTCTTC. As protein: CASSLAGLQNEQFF. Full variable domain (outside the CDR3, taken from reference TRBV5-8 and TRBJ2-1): EAGVTQSPTHLIKTRGQQATLRCSPISGHTSVYWYQQALGLGLQFLLWYDEGEERNRGNFPPRFSGRQFPNYSSELNVNALELEDSALYLCASSLAGLQNEQFFGPGTRLTVL.

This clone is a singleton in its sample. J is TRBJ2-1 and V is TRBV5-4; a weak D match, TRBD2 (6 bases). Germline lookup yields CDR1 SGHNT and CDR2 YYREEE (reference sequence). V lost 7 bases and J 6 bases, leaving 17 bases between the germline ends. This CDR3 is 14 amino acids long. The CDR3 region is CASLRAGRSNEQFF. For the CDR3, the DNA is TGTGCCAGCCTCCGGGCAGGGAGGAGCAATGAGCAGTTCTTC.

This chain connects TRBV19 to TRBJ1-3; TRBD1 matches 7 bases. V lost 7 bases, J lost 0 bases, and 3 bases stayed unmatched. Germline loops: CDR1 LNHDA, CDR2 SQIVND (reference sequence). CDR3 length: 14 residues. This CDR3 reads CASKRDSSGNTIYF. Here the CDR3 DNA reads TGTGCCAGTAAAAGGGACAGCTCTGGAAACACCATATATTTT.

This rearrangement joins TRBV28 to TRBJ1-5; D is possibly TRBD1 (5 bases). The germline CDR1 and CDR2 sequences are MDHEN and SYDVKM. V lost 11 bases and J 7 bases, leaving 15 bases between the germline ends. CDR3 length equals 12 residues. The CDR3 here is CAVRRGDQPQHF. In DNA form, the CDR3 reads TGTGCCGTCAGGCGGGGGGACCAGCCCCAGCATTTT.

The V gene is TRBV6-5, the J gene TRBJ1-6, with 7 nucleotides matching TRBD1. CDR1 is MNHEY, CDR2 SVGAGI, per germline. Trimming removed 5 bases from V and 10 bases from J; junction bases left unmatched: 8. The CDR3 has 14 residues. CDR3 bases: TGTGCCAGCAGTCGGGACAGCCGCCGGTCACCCCTCCACTTT. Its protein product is CASSRDSRRSPLHF.

CDR3 amino acids: CASSSLAGVGYGYTF. CDR3 coding DNA: TGTGCCAGCAGTTCCTTGGCAGGGGTGGGCTATGGCTACACCTTC. This chain links TRBV6-5 with TRBJ1-2; a possible D gene is TRBD1 (6 bases). V lost 4 bases, J lost 4 bases, and 16 bases lay in between. This CDR3 is 15 amino acids long. The V gene's germline CDR1 is MNHEY and CDR2 SVGAGI.